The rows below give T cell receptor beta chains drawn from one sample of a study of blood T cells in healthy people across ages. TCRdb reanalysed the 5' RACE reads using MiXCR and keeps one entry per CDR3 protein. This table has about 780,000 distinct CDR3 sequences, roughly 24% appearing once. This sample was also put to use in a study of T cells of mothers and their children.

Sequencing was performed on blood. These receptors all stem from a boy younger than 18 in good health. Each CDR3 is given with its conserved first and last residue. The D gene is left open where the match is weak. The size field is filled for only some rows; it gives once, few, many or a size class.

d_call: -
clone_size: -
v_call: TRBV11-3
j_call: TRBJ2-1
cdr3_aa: CASSLLGWGTDITEQFF
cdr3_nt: TGTGCCAGCAGCCTCCTCGGATGGGGCACCGATATAACTGAGCAGTTCTTC

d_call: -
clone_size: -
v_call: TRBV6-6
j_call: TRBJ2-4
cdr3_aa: CASSYSNSDKGYF
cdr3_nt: TGTGCCAGCAGTTACTCGAATTCAGACAAGGGGTACTTC

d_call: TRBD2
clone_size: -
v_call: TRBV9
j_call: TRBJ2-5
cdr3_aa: CASSPGTSGDQETQYF
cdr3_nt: TGTGCCAGCAGCCCGGGGACTAGCGGGGACCAAGAGACCCAGTACTTC

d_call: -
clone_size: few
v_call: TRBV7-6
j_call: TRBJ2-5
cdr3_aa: CASSRRWGGGETQYF
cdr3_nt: TGTGCCAGCAGCCGGAGGTGGGGAGGAGGGGAGACCCAGTACTTC

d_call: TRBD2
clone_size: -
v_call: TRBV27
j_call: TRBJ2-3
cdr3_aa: CASSAYSRAGGVTQYF
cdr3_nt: TGTGCCAGCAGTGCTTATTCGAGGGCGGGGGGGGTCACGCAGTATTTT

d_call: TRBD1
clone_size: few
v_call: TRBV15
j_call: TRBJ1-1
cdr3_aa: CATSIDRGTEAFF
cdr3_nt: TGTGCCACCAGCATCGACAGGGGGACTGAAGCTTTCTTT

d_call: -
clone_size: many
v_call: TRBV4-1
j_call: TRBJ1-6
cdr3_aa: CASSREGDSPLHF
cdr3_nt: TGCGCCAGCAGCCGAGAGGGTGATTCACCCCTCCACTTT

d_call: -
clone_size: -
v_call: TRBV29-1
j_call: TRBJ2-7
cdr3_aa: CSVVQGSVNEQYF
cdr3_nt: TGCAGCGTTGTTCAGGGATCGGTGAACGAGCAGTACTTC

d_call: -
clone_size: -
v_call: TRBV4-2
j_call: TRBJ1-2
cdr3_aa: CASSVQPPGDTTFPYGYTF
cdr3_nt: TGTGCCAGCAGCGTCCAACCTCCCGGGGACACCACATTTCCCTATGGCTACACCTTC

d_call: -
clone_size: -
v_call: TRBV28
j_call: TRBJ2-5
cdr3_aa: CASSRGRGGETQYF
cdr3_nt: TGTGCCAGCAGCCGTGGCAGGGGGGGGGAGACCCAGTACTTC

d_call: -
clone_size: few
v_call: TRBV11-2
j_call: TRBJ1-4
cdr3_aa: CASSLVIDEKLFF
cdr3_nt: TGTGCCAGCAGCTTAGTTATAGATGAAAAACTGTTTTTT

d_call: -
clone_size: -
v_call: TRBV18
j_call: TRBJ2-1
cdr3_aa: CASSLPGRVEQFF
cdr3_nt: TGTGCCAGCTCACTTCCGGGAAGAGTTGAGCAGTTCTTC

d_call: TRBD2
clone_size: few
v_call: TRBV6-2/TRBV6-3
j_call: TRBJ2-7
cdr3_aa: CASSYYSGGRGYEQYF
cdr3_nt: TGTGCCAGCAGTTACTATAGCGGGGGACGAGGCTACGAGCAGTACTTC

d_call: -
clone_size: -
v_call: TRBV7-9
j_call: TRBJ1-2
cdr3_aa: CASSVRENYGYTF
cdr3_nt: TGTGCCAGCAGCGTGCGGGAGAACTATGGCTACACCTTC

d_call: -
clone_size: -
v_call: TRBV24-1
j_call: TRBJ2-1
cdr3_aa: CATSDSLREDNEQFF
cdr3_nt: TGTGCCACCAGTGATTCGCTCAGGGAAGACAATGAGCAGTTCTTC

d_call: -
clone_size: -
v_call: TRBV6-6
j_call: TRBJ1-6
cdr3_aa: CACRNTGQPSNSPLHF
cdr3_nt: TGTGCCTGCAGAAATACCGGACAGCCAAGTAATTCACCCCTCCACTTT

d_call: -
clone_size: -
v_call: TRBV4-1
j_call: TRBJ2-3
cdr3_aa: CASSQVVRSTDTQYF
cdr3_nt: TGCGCCAGCAGCCAAGTGGTTCGGAGCACAGATACGCAGTATTTT

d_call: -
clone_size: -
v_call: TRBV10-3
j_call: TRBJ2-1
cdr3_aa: CAISEPGTGNEQFF
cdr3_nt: TGTGCCATCAGTGAGCCCGGGACGGGTAATGAGCAGTTCTTC

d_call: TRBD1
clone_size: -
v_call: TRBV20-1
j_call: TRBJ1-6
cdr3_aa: CSANQAGGNSPLHF
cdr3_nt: TGCAGTGCTAATCAGGCAGGGGGCAATTCACCCCTCCACTTT

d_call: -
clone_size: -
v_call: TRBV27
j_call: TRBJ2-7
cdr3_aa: CASSLSQGVHEQYF
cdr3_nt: TGTGCCAGCAGTTTAAGCCAGGGAGTCCACGAGCAGTACTTC

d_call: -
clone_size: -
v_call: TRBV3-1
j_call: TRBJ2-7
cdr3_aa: CASSQRGVEYEQYF
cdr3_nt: TGTGCCAGCAGCCAGAGGGGCGTCGAATACGAGCAGTACTTC